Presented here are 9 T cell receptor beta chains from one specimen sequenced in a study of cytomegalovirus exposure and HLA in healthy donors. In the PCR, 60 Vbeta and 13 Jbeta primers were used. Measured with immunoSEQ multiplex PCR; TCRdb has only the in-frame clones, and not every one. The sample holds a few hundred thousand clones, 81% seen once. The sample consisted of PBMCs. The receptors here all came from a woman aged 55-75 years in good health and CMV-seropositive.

The CDR3, as DNA: TGTGCCAGCAGCCAAGCTATTTGGCGGGGCACAGATACGCAGTATTTT. This encodes CASSQAIWRGTDTQYF. This chain links TRBV14 with TRBJ2-3; TRBD2 is a possible D gene (5 bases). The CDR3 runs 16 residues. The ends were cut back, 1 base at V and 1 base at J, with 12 bases in the middle. Germline CDR1 is SGHDN and CDR2 is FVKESK.

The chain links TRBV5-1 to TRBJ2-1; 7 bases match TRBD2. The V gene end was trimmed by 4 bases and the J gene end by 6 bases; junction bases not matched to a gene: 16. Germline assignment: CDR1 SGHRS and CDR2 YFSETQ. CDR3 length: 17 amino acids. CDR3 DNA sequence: TGCGCCAGCAGCCCCTGGGGAGGGCCCGGTATCCCCAATGAGCAGTTCTTC. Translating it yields CASSPWGGPGIPNEQFF.

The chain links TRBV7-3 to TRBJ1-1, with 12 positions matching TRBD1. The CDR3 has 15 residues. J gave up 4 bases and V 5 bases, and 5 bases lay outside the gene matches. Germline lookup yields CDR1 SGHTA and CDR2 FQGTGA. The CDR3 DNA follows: TGTGCCAGCAGCCCCGGGACAGGGGGCCTCACTGAAGCTTTCTTT. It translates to CASSPGTGGLTEAFF.

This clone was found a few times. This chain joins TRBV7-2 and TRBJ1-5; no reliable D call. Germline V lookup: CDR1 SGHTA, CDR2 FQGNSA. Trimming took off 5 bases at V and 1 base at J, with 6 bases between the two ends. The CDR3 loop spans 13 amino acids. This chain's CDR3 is CASSTQSNQPQHF. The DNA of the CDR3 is TGTGCCAGCAGCACGCAGAGCAATCAGCCCCAGCATTTT.

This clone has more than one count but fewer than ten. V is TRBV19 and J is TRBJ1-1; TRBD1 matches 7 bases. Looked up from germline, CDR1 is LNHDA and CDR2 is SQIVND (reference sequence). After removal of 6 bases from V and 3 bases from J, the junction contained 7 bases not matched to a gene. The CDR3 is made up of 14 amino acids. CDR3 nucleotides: TGTGCCAGTAGGAGGGACAGCTACTACACTGAAGCTTTCTTT. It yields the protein CASRRDSYYTEAFF.

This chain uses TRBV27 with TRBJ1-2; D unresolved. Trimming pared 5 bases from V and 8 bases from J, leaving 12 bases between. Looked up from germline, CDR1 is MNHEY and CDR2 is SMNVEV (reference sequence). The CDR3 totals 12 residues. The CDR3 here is CASSTTTGGYTF. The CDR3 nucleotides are TGTGCCAGCAGTACGACGACGGGGGGCTACACCTTC.

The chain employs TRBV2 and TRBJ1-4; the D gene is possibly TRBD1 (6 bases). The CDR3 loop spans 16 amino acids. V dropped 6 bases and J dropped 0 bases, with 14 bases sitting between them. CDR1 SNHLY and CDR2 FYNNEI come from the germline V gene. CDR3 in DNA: TGTGCCAGCAGCTCGGACAGAATGGCAACTAATGAAAAACTGTTTTTT. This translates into CASSSDRMATNEKLFF. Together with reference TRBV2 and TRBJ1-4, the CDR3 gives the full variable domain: EPEVTQTPSHQVTQMGQEVILRCVPISNHLYFYWYRQILGQKVEFLVSFYNNEISEKSEIFDDQFSVERPDGSNFTLKIRSTKLEDSAMYFCASSSDRMATNEKLFFGSGTQLSVL.

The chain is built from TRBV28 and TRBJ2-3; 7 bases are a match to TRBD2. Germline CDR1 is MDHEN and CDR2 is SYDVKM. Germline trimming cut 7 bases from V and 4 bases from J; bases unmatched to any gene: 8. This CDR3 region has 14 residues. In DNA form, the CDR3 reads TGTGCCAGCATAAGGCAGGGAGGGGCAGATACGCAGTATTTT. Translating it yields CASIRQGGADTQYF.

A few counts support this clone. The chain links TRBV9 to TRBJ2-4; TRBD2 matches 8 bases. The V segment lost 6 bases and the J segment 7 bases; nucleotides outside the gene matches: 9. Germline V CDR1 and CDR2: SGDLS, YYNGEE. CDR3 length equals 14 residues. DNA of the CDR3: TGTGCCAGCAACAGCATCTCGGGAGGGAACATTCAGTACTTC. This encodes CASNSISGGNIQYF.